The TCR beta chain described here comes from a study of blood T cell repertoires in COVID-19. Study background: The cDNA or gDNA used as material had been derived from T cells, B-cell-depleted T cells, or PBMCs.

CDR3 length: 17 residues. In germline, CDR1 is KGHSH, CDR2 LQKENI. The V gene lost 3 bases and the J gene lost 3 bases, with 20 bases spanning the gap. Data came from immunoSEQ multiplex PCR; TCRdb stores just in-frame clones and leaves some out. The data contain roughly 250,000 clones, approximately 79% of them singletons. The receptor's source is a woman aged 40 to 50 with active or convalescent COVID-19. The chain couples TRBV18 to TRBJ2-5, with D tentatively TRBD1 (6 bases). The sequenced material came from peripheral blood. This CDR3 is CASSPGPGRGREETQYF. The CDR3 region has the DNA TGTGCCAGCTCACCTGGGCCCGGCAGGGGAAGGGAAGAGACCCAGTACTTC.